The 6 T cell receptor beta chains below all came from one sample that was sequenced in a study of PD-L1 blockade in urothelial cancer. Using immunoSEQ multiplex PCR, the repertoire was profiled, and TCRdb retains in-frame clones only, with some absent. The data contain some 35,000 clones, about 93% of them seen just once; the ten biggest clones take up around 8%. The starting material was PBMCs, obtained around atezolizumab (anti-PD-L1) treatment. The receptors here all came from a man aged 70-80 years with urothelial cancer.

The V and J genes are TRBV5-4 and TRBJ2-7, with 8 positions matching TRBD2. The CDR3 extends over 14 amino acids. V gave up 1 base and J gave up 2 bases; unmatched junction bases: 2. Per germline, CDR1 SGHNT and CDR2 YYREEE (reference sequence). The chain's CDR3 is CASSLRTSTYEQYF. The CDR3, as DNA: TGTGCCAGCAGCTTGCGGACTAGCACCTACGAGCAGTACTTC.

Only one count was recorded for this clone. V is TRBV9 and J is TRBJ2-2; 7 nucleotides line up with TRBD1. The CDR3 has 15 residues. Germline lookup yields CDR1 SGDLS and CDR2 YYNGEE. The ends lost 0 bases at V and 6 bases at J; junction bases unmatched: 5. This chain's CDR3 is CASSVGQGRAGELFF. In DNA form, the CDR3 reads TGTGCCAGCAGCGTAGGACAGGGACGAGCCGGGGAGCTGTTTTTT.

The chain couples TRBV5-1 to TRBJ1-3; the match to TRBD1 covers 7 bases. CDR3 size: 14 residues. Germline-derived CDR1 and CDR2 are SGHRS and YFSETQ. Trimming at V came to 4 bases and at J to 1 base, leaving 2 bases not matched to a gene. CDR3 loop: CASSPGQSGNTIYF. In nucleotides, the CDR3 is TGCGCCAGCAGCCCGGGACAGTCTGGAAACACCATATATTTT.

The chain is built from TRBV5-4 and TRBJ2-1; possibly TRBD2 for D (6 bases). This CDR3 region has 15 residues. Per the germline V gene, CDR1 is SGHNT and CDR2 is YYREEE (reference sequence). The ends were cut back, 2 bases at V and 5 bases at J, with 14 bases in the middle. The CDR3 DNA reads TGTGCCAGCAGCTTAGCGGGTGGGGGTAACAATGAGCAGTTCTTC. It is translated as CASSLAGGGNNEQFF.

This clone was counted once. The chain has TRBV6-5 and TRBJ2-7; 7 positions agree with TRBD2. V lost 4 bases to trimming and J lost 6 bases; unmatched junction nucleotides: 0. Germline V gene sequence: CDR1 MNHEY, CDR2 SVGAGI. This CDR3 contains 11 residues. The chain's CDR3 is CASSSGGEQYF. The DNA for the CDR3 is TGTGCCAGCAGTTCGGGGGGCGAGCAGTACTTC.

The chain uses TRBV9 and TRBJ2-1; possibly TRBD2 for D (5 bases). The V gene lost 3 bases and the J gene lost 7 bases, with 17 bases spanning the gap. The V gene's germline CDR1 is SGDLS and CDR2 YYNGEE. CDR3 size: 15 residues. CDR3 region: CASSAGVSSVNEQFF. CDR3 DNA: TGTGCCAGCAGCGCCGGGGTATCCTCGGTTAATGAGCAGTTCTTC. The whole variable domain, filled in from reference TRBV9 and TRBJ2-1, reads DSGVTQTPKHLITATGQRVTLRCSPRSGDLSVYWYQQSLDQGLQFLIQYYNGEERAKGNILERFSAQQFPDLHSELNLSSLELGDSALYFCASSAGVSSVNEQFFGPGTRLTVL.